The 13 T cell receptor beta chains below all came from one sample that was sequenced in a study of blood T cell repertoires in COVID-19. The repertoire was sequenced with immunoSEQ multiplex PCR; TCRdb's copy has only in-frame clones and lacks some. Of 95,000 to 120,000 clones in the sample, around 83% are singletons; the top ten hold approximately 5%. The material sequenced was peripheral blood. These receptors were taken from a woman aged 55 to 70 with COVID-19, enrolled during active disease.

The gene calls are TRBV6-6 and TRBJ1-2; 8 nucleotides agree with TRBD1. V was pared by 5 bases and J by 8 bases, with 10 bases of the junction left unmatched. The length of the CDR3 is 14 residues. CDR1 is MNHNY and CDR2 is SVGAGI in the germline V gene (reference sequence). CDR3: CASSAGGLVWGYTF. The DNA of the CDR3 is TGTGCCAGCAGTGCAGGGGGCCTAGTATGGGGCTACACCTTC.

The chain has TRBV3-1 (or the pseudogene TRBV3-2) and TRBJ1-2; D is possibly TRBD1 (6 bases). The CDR3 loop spans 15 amino acids. The germline V and J ends were trimmed by 0 bases and 2 bases, with 10 bases remaining between them. CDR1 and CDR2 from the germline V gene are LGHDT and YNNKEL (reference sequence). The CDR3 DNA is TGTGCCAGCAGCCAAGAGGGGGCCGCGAACTATGGCTACACCTTC. Amino acids: CASSQEGAANYGYTF.

The V gene is TRBV3-1 (or the pseudogene TRBV3-2), the J gene TRBJ2-5; weak D call: TRBD2 (6 bases). The CDR3 totals 15 residues. Germline CDR1 and CDR2: LGHDT and YNNKEL (reference sequence). Trimming took off 3 bases at V and 5 bases at J, with 16 bases between the two ends. DNA for the CDR3: TGTGCCAGCAGCCAGTACCCGGGGGAAGGGGAGACCCAGTACTTC. Protein sequence: CASSQYPGEGETQYF.

The chain employs TRBV28 and TRBJ1-2; D is perhaps TRBD1 (5 bases). The CDR3 has 15 residues. Germline values: CDR1 MDHEN, CDR2 SYDVKM. V lost 2 bases and J 8 bases, leaving 18 bases between the germline ends. CDR3 coding DNA: TGTGCCAGCAGTTTAAACAGGCCGTCTATGGAGGGCTACACCTTC. Translating it yields CASSLNRPSMEGYTF.

This clone was counted a single time. V usage is TRBV5-1 and J usage is TRBJ2-3, with 7 nucleotides matching TRBD1. With V trimmed by 5 bases and J by 1 base, 13 bases remained unmatched. CDR3 size: 17 residues. From germline, CDR1 is SGHRS and CDR2 YFSETQ. The CDR3 region has the DNA TGCGCCAGCAGGCACATGACAGGGATAGATGGCACAGATACGCAGTATTTT. This sequence encodes CASRHMTGIDGTDTQYF.

The chain uses TRBV7-9 and TRBJ2-2, with 7 bases matching TRBD2. The CDR3 contains 15 residues. Trimming at V came to 5 bases and at J to 2 bases, leaving 5 bases not matched to a gene. CDR1 SEHNR and CDR2 FQNEAQ come from the germline V gene (reference sequence). In DNA form, the CDR3 reads TGTGCCAGCAGCATGAGCGGGGCCAACACCGGGGAGCTGTTTTTT. Its translation is CASSMSGANTGELFF. Looking up the rest from reference TRBV7-9 and TRBJ2-2 gives the full variable domain: DTGVSQNPRHKITKRGQNVTFRCDPISEHNRLYWYRQTLGQGPEFLTYFQNEAQLEKSRLLSDRFSAERPKGSFSTLEIQRTEQGDSAMYLCASSMSGANTGELFFGEGSRLTVL.

The chain links TRBV7-8 to TRBJ1-1; TRBD1 matches 8 bases. With V trimmed by 5 bases and J by 4 bases, 18 bases remained unmatched. This CDR3 is 18 amino acids long. Germline CDR1 SGHVS, CDR2 FQNEAQ. The CDR3 nucleotides read TGTGCCAGCAGCCCAACTACCCCTTGGACAGGGAACCCCACTGAAGCTTTCTTT. Protein product: CASSPTTPWTGNPTEAFF.

In DNA form, the CDR3 reads TGTGCCAGCAGCTCCACTAGCGGGGGGACTTACAATGAGCAGTTCTTC. Protein: CASSSTSGGTYNEQFF. This chain connects TRBV7-3 to TRBJ2-1, with TRBD2 matching over 12 bases. V gave up 4 bases and J gave up 4 bases; unmatched junction bases: 5. This CDR3 comprises 16 residues. Germline V lookup: CDR1 SGHTA, CDR2 FQGTGA.

The chain recombines TRBV9 with TRBJ2-2; D is unresolved. The CDR3 has 12 residues. CDR1 is SGDLS, CDR2 YYNGEE, per germline. Trimming took off 7 bases at V and 4 bases at J, with 8 bases between the two ends. The CDR3, as DNA: TGTGCCAGCCGGAGCATCACCGGGGAGCTGTTTTTT. It is translated as CASRSITGELFF.

The rearrangement joins TRBV6-6 to TRBJ1-1, with D maybe TRBD1 (5 bases). The CDR3 consists of 14 residues. V lost 6 bases and J 2 bases, leaving 13 bases between the germline ends. CDR1 is MNHNY, CDR2 SVGAGI, per germline (reference sequence). CDR3: CASRETAYNTEAFF. CDR3 bases: TGTGCCAGCAGAGAGACAGCTTACAACACTGAAGCTTTCTTT.

This chain joins TRBV15 and TRBJ1-2; 7 bases map to TRBD1. V shed 2 bases, J shed 3 bases, and the junction held 3 bases outside the gene matches. This CDR3 region has 14 residues. Germline V lookup: CDR1 LNHNV, CDR2 YYDKDF (reference sequence). This CDR3 is CATSRNRGDYGYTF. The CDR3 coding sequence is TGTGCCACCAGCAGAAACAGGGGCGACTATGGCTACACCTTC.

The rearrangement joins TRBV6-2 or TRBV6-3 to TRBJ1-2, with D perhaps matching TRBD1 (6 bases). CDR1 MNHEY and CDR2 SVGEGT come from the germline V gene. The CDR3 runs 13 residues. The V end was cut by 4 bases, the J end by 7 bases, with 13 bases between. The chain's CDR3 is CASSFYRVSGYTF. The CDR3 nucleotides read TGTGCCAGCAGTTTTTACAGGGTTTCTGGCTACACCTTC.

The J gene is TRBJ2-7, the V gene TRBV3-1 (or the pseudogene TRBV3-2), with D maybe TRBD1 (5 bases). CDR1 and CDR2 from the germline V gene are LGHDT and YNNKEL (reference sequence). The CDR3 totals 13 residues. The germline V and J ends were trimmed by 3 bases and 6 bases, with 12 bases remaining between them. The CDR3 spells CASSHPARVEQYF. DNA of the CDR3: TGTGCCAGCAGCCACCCCGCCAGGGTCGAGCAGTACTTC.